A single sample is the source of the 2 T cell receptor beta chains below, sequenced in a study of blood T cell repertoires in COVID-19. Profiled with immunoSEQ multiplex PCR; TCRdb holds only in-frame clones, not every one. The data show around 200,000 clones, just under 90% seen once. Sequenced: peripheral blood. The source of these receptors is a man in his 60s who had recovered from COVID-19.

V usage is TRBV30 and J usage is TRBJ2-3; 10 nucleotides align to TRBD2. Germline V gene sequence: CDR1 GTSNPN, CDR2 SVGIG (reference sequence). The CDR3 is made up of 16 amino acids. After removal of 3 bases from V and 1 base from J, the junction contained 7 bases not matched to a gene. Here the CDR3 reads CAWSRAGGEGTDTQYF. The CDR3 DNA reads TGTGCCTGGAGCAGAGCGGGAGGGGAGGGCACAGATACGCAGTATTTT.

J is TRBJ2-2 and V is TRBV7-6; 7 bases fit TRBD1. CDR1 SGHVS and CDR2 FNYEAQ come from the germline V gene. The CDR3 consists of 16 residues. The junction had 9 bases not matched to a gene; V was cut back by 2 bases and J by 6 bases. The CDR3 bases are TGTGCCAGCAGCTTAACGGACAGGATTTTTTCCGGGGAGCTGTTTTTT. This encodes CASSLTDRIFSGELFF.